This T cell receptor beta chain is from a study of blood T cell repertoires in COVID-19. Trimming shortened V by 2 bases and J by 9 bases, and 21 bases separated the two germline ends. CDR1 is SGHRS, CDR2 YFSETQ, per germline. This CDR3 has 15 residues. As originally analysed: Amplified reference gene primers provided the basis for estimating nucleated cell counts. TCRdb keeps only in-frame clones here, not all; method: immunoSEQ multiplex PCR. D and trimming come from the DNA, and the V and J calls and clone size come from that table. The profile covers more than 250,000 clones, with 85% appearing a single time and approximately 5% taken by the ten largest.

The sequencing sample was made of peripheral blood. The TCR comes from a man aged 45-60 years with active or convalescent COVID-19. V gene TRBV5-1 combines with J gene TRBJ2-7, with D possibly TRBD2 on 6 matching bases. The CDR3: CASSFSRDSPSGQYF. Here the CDR3 DNA reads TGCGCCAGCAGCTTCAGCCGGGACTCCCCTAGTGGGCAGTACTTC.